This TCR beta chain was captured by sequencing in a study of a mutant IDH1 vaccine in newly diagnosed glioma. About the study: With temozolomide cycles, or 4-6 weeks after radiotherapy alone, vaccination was started.

A word on this clone: What it recognizes is unknown.

Documented time point: week 23, last vaccination. Every vaccination contained 300 ug of the mutant IDH1 20-mer peptide and was paired with topical imiquimod. The method was immunoSEQ multiplex PCR; TCRdb's version includes in-frame clones alone and lacks a portion of them. The sample lists tens of thousands of clones; about 80% were seen once. V lost 2 bases and J 1 base, leaving 8 bases between the germline ends. Germline CDR1 reads GTSNPN; CDR2 reads SVGIG (reference sequence). This CDR3 has 13 amino acids. The study's findings and limits: Shifts in the top peripheral T cell clonotypes seemed unrelated to pseudoprogression.

The sequence came from a man between 18 and 29 years old with glioma. The V and J genes are TRBV30 and TRBJ1-1; D is perhaps TRBD1 (5 bases). The sample here was PBMCs, taken from a glioma patient whose treatment included an IDH1 peptide vaccine. The CDR3 protein is CAWSRGGNTEAFF. As DNA, the CDR3 is TGTGCCTGGAGTCGCGGGGGGAACACTGAAGCTTTCTTT.